The clone carrying this T cell receptor beta chain was seen only a few times. No antigen is known for it. CDR1 and CDR2 (germline): DFQATT, SNEGSKA (reference sequence). This CDR3 is 14 amino acids long. The V end lost 3 bases, the J end lost 6 bases, and 18 bases lay between the germline ends. TCRdb re-derived calls from the RACE reads in MiXCR, one entry per CDR3 protein. The profile shows about 200,000 distinct CDR3 sequences, approximately 26% of them singletons. The sample's time point: patch test 3, about 24 weeks after DPC sensitization. The treatment here: therapeutic diphenylcyclopropenone sensitization with weekly scalp DPC. It was from unfractionated whole blood that total RNA was extracted. These data originate in a study of human T cells and chemical hapten exposure. Background on the study: Sensitization employed 2% DPC on roughly 2 cm by roughly 2 cm of upper inner arm skin. Small differences in pooled library volume mainly drove the variation in TCR yields per sample. Regarding the study as a whole: Expanded TCRs produced significantly more large CDR3 similarity clusters than controls did.

This specimen consisted of whole blood, obtained in connection with sensitization to the hapten diphenylcyclopropenone (DPC). This chain uses TRBV20-1 with TRBJ2-7; maybe TRBD1 (6 bases). The TCR originated in a woman between 40 and 55 years old with alopecia areata. Some clones in this sample may be carry-over from other donors' samples. The CDR3 DNA is TGCAGTGCTAGTAGTGGGGGCGCTAAGTTCGAGCAGTACTTC. Amino acid sequence: CSASSGGAKFEQYF.